Below are 12 T cell receptor beta chains sequenced from a single sample in a study of blood T cell repertoires in COVID-19. This table comes from immunoSEQ multiplex PCR, and its TCRdb copy is limited to in-frame clones, with some not included. The table includes 200,000 or so clones, 80% to 90% detected once. The sequenced sample was peripheral blood. The receptors come from a man in his fifties who had recovered from COVID-19.

V is TRBV5-1 and J is TRBJ1-1; maybe TRBD1 (5 bases). CDR3 size: 13 residues. CDR1 and CDR2 (germline): SGHRS, YFSETQ. V dropped 4 bases and J dropped 0 bases, with 7 bases sitting between them. This chain's CDR3 is CASSADMNTEAFF. In DNA form, the CDR3 reads TGCGCCAGCAGCGCGGACATGAACACTGAAGCTTTCTTT. The entire variable domain, with the rest obtained from reference TRBV5-1 and TRBJ1-1, is as follows: KAGVTQTPRYLIKTRGQQVTLSCSPISGHRSVSWYQQTPGQGLQFLFEYFSETQRNKGNFPGRFSGRQFSNSRSEMNVSTLELGDSALYLCASSADMNTEAFFGQGTRLTVV.

About this clone: Additional DNA sequences in this sample encode the identical CDR3. The chain joins TRBV18 to TRBJ2-5; no definite D call. The germline V gene has CDR1 KGHSH and CDR2 LQKENI. Trimming removed 0 bases at V and 2 bases at J, with 4 bases between. The CDR3 is 13 amino acids. The CDR3 nucleotides are TGTGCCAGCTCACCACCCAGTCAAGAGACCCAGTACTTC. It codes for CASSPPSQETQYF.

Details on this clone: The junction does not match germline at one end; this may be a read error. This chain uses TRBV24-1 with TRBJ2-7; maybe TRBD2 (5 bases). From germline, CDR1 is KGHDR and CDR2 SFDVKD. This CDR3 contains 15 residues. The CDR3, as DNA: TGTGCCACCAGCGATTTGGAGGTTATGGAGGACGAGCAGTACTTC. Translation: CATSDLEVMEDEQYF.

The gene calls are TRBV6-1 and TRBJ2-1; 12 bases fit TRBD2. The V segment lost 3 bases and the J segment 4 bases; nucleotides outside the gene matches: 4. The germline CDR1 and CDR2 sequences are MNHNS and SASEGT. The CDR3 sequence is 16 residues long. Here the CDR3 reads CASSEETSGRYNEQFF. The CDR3, as DNA: TGTGCCAGCAGTGAGGAGACTAGCGGGAGATACAATGAGCAGTTCTTC.

The chain couples TRBV28 to TRBJ2-7; tentative D call: TRBD1 (6 bases). The CDR3 runs to 17 residues. Germline V gene lookup returns CDR1 MDHEN and CDR2 SYDVKM. V was shortened by 2 bases and J by 7 bases, with 24 bases between the two germline ends. The CDR3 bases are TGTGCCAGCAGTTTAAGAGGGGCTGGGGGCCTTGGGGGAGAGCAGTACTTC. Amino acids: CASSLRGAGGLGGEQYF.

This sequence joins TRBV27 and TRBJ2-5; 8 bases map to TRBD2. The ends lost 6 bases at V and 5 bases at J; junction bases unmatched: 8. This CDR3 spans 14 amino acids. Germline CDR1 is MNHEY and CDR2 is SMNVEV (reference sequence). CDR3: CASRVAGSGETQYF. The CDR3 DNA sequence: TGTGCCAGCAGGGTAGCGGGAAGCGGGGAGACCCAGTACTTC.

The CDR3 loop reads CASSNAPGKVGDADTQYF. The CDR3 nucleotides read TGTGCCAGCAGCAATGCACCAGGAAAGGTGGGAGACGCAGATACGCAGTATTTT. The chain is built from TRBV21-1 and TRBJ2-3; TRBD2 reflects the table's D call only, with no check against the DNA. TRBV21-1 is flagged as a pseudogene. This CDR3 has 18 amino acids.

The chain carries TRBV19 and TRBJ2-2, with 7 bases fitting TRBD2. CDR1 is LNHDA and CDR2 is SQIVND in the germline V gene (reference sequence). After removal of 6 bases from V and 4 bases from J, the junction contained 14 bases not matched to a gene. The CDR3 extends over 17 amino acids. The CDR3 sequence is CASSPKETRESTGELFF. In DNA, the CDR3 is TGTGCCAGTAGCCCGAAAGAGACGCGGGAGAGCACCGGGGAGCTGTTTTTT. Variable domain in full (rest from reference TRBV19 and TRBJ2-2): DGGITQSPKYLFRKEGQNVTLSCEQNLNHDAMYWYRQDPGQGLRLIYYSQIVNDFQKGDIAEGYSVSREKKESFPLTVTSAQKNPTAFYLCASSPKETRESTGELFFGEGSRLTVL.

The chain joins TRBV4-2 to TRBJ1-6, with D perhaps matching TRBD1 (6 bases). Germline lookup yields CDR1 LGHNA and CDR2 YNFKEQ. The V and J ends lost 1 base and 5 bases respectively, with 21 bases between them. CDR3 length: 19 residues. The CDR3 nucleotides read TGTGCCAGCAGCCAAGGTCTAAGGGGGGGACCCCTAGATAATTCACCCCTCCACTTT. This codes for CASSQGLRGGPLDNSPLHF.

The gene calls are TRBV5-1 and TRBJ2-3; maybe TRBD2 (6 bases). Trimming left V 1 base short and J 4 bases short, with 13 bases between. Germline V gene lookup returns CDR1 SGHRS and CDR2 YFSETQ. The CDR3 is 15 residues long. The CDR3 DNA reads as TGCGCCAGCAGCTTGTTAACGGGAGATGCAGATACGCAGTATTTT. Translating it yields CASSLLTGDADTQYF.

This clone was found once. The rearrangement links TRBV6-2 or TRBV6-3 to TRBJ2-7; D remains unclear. The ends were cut back, 0 bases at V and 4 bases at J, with 13 bases in the middle. The CDR3 is made up of 15 amino acids. Germline-derived CDR1 and CDR2 are MNHEY and SVGEGT. The CDR3 DNA is TGTGCCAGCAGTTACTCTGAAGAAATCTATTACGAGCAGTACTTC. The encoded protein is CASSYSEEIYYEQYF.

The chain uses TRBV6-5 and TRBJ2-1, with 8 positions matching TRBD2. With 0 bases clipped from V and 6 bases from J, the junction kept 1 base outside the gene matches. The CDR3 consists of 14 residues. Germline CDR1 reads MNHEY; CDR2 reads SVGAGI. CDR3 in amino acids: CASSYSSGVNEQFF. CDR3 nucleotides: TGTGCCAGCAGTTACTCTAGCGGGGTCAATGAGCAGTTCTTC.